The present TCR beta chain was sequenced within a study of blood T cell repertoires in COVID-19 (TCRdb year 2020). Describing the broader study: Samples covering the acute and convalescent phases of COVID-19 were provided by collaborators in the United States, Italy and Spain. Deeply sampled blood TCRbeta repertoires from subjects exposed to, actively infected with, or recovered from COVID-19 were included in the dataset. HLA class I and class II types, where available, came from metadata supplied by the sample provider rather than from assay-based typing. The sample metadata nearly always contained a de-identified subject ID, COVID-19 status, age in years and sex. The material from the prospective study consisted of cDNA or gDNA derived from T cells, B-cell-depleted T cells, or PBMCs. The repertoires were made available in a free public database intended to serve as a resource for research on the immune response to SARS-CoV-2. Samples were obtained from the ongoing ImmuneRACE study (first 160 participants) and from about 1,300 subjects provided by 6 global collaborators. Here is what the overall study found, with its caveats: How much clinical and demographic metadata was included differed by source and by participant, and the metadata was provided uncurated.

TCRbeta CDR3 regions were amplified from genomic DNA using the immunoSEQ Assay, a bias-controlled multiplex PCR. The original pipeline was this. The number of nucleated cells in each sample was estimated from the amplification of reference gene primers within the assay. To quantify the absolute abundance of each unique TCRbeta CDR3 rearrangement, sequence reads were collapsed and filtered. For each sample, productive Simpson clonality was calculated by taking the square root of Simpson's diversity index across productive rearrangements. The table was pulled from immuneACCESS by TCRdb, which kept in-frame rearrangements only. Such tables lose some clones; where checked, under half of the loss comes from unresolved V genes, and the rest has no known cause. D and trimming were read from the DNA, whereas the V and J calls and clone size are those reported in that table. In all, the sample holds approximately 440,000 clones, and approximately 86% of those were seen once. In total, the top ten clones hold 0.7% of the sample.

Enrolling through a virtual design, the prospective study's participants ranged in age from roughly 18 to 100 years and lived across more than 20 United States geographic areas. To assign participants to cohorts, the prospective study relied on clinical history that participants themselves reported in a screening survey and a study questionnaire. For ImmuneRACE Cohort 3, a participant was defined as recovered based on two consecutive negative NP/OP PCR tests, clearance by a healthcare professional, or resolution of symptoms. Mobile phlebotomists in the prospective study collected whole blood, serum and a nasopharyngeal or oropharyngeal swab from every participant. Additional blood draws and questionnaires over an approximately 2-month period could optionally be provided by prospective study participants. Before DNA extraction, prospective study blood samples were shipped either frozen or at room temperature.

Germline trimming amounts to 1 base on V and 0 bases on J, with 6 as the count of junction bases outside the gene matches. CDR1 and CDR2 were assigned from the germline V gene as MDHEN and SYDVKM. The CDR3, from cysteine to phenylalanine, totals 18 residues. Here the CDR3 DNA is all that survives: 54 bases in frame from base 1. In the case of this clone: Its antigen is currently not known. Qualities for individual bases were not recorded, and no much larger clone is one base off.

This sequence originates from a woman aged 18-30 years who had recovered from COVID-19. Sequencing was carried out using PBMCs or T cells enriched from blood (not recorded which). The sequence joins TRBV28 to TRBJ2-6, with 7 central nucleotides matching TRBD2. This receptor has the CDR3 CASSLLGEGTSGANVLTF. The nucleotide sequence reads as follows: TGTGCCAGCAGTTTATTAGGGGAGGGAACCTCTGGGGCCAACGTCCTGACTTTC.